This TCR beta chain was identified during a study of cytomegalovirus exposure and HLA in healthy donors. CDR1 and CDR2 (germline): KGHSH, LQKENI. V lost 3 bases and J 5 bases, leaving 14 bases between the germline ends. The CDR3 sequence is 14 residues long. Broader study findings: It was 150 to 200 TCR beta chains that were listed as cytomegalovirus-associated. In vitro experiments confirmed that a few CMV-associated chains were specific for CMV antigens.

Comment on this clone: Its antigen is unidentified.

Here immunoSEQ multiplex PCR was the method, and the copy in TCRdb shows in-frame clones only, minus some. The table lists some 120,000 clones, roughly 89% of them singletons, with 3% to 3.5% in the top ten. This receptor was identified in a man aged 30 to 39 in good health and CMV-seronegative. The J gene is TRBJ2-7, the V gene TRBV18, with a tentative D call TRBD2 (5 bases). The sequencing input was PBMCs. The CDR3 spells CASSPVDYTDEQYF. CDR3 nucleotide sequence: TGTGCCAGCTCACCGGTCGACTATACCGACGAGCAGTACTTC.